At least ten counts were recorded for the clone carrying this TCR beta chain. The antigen remains unidentified. These data belong to a study of early T cells in non-severe SARS-CoV-2 infection. Study-wide context: Sequenced material consisted of bulk RNA (from unsorted whole blood), and chains were unpaired.

This CDR3 is built from 17 residues. The ends were cut back, 6 bases at V and 4 bases at J, with 22 bases in the middle. CDR1 and CDR2 from the germline V gene are LGHDT and YNNKEL (reference sequence). Points from the study as a whole: A preference for anti-spike CD8 responses marked VDJdb matching, which missed private and CD4 specificities.

TCRdb reprocessed the 5' RACE reads with MiXCR, giving one entry per CDR3 protein. This sample has fewer than 40,000 distinct CDR3 sequences, with roughly 5.7% found just once. This clonotype originated in an adult who was a healthcare worker with PCR-confirmed SARS-CoV-2 infection or an uninfected control (not recorded which). Sequenced material: whole blood. This chain joins TRBV3-1 and TRBJ2-1, with D possibly matching TRBD1 (5 bases). The CDR3 spells CASSPRTQGPEYNEQFF. In DNA form, the CDR3 reads TGTGCCAGCAGTCCAAGAACCCAGGGCCCTGAATACAATGAGCAGTTCTTC.